This entry features one T cell receptor (beta chain) sequence. Its antigen is undetermined. The CDR3 is made up of 13 amino acids. CDR1 is SGHTA and CDR2 is FQGTGA in the germline V gene. The V and J ends lost 5 bases and 3 bases, in that order; junction bases with no gene match: 3. The PCR employed 60 Vbeta primers together with 13 Jbeta primers. Assay used: immunoSEQ multiplex PCR; TCRdb lists only in-frame clones, some missing. The table records 40,000 to 55,000 clones, roughly 80% of them present only once. Healthy donors of bone marrow made up the group. The data stem from a study of cytomegalovirus exposure and HLA in healthy donors. Study findings and constraints: There were several of the most significant clusters that appeared linked to common viral pathogens in a later analysis. In a later analysis, across HLA loci, associated TCR counts were highest for DRB1, lowest for HLA-C. As immune exposure information, only CMV serostatus was available.

The chain is built from TRBV7-3 and TRBJ1-2; 7 positions agree with TRBD1. The sequencing sample was made of PBMCs. This TCR was sampled from a woman aged 40 to 50 in good health and CMV-seropositive. Written as DNA, the CDR3 is TGTGCCAGCAGCCCTACAGGGGACTATGGCTACACCTTC. Translation gives CASSPTGDYGYTF.